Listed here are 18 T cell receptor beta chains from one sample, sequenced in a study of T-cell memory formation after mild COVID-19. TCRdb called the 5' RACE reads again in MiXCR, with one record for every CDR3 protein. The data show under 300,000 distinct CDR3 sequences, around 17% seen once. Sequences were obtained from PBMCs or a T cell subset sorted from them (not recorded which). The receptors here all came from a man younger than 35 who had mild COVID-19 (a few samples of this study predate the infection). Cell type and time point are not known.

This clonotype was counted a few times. The CDR3 protein is CASSDSPNQPQHF. CDR3 nucleotide sequence: TGTGCCAGCAGCGACAGTCCCAATCAGCCCCAGCATTTT. The chain is built from TRBV6-2 or TRBV6-3 and TRBJ1-5, with D possibly being TRBD1 (5 bases). The germline V and J ends were trimmed by 6 bases and 3 bases, with 9 bases remaining between them. Germline V CDR1 and CDR2: MNHEY, SVGEGT. The CDR3 is 13 amino acids.

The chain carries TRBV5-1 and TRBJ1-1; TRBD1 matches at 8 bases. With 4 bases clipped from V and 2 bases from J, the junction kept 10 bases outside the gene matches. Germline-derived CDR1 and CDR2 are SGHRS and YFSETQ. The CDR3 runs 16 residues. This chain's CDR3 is CASSPLSGQGNTEAFF. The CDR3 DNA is TGCGCCAGCAGCCCTCTATCCGGACAGGGTAACACTGAAGCTTTCTTT.

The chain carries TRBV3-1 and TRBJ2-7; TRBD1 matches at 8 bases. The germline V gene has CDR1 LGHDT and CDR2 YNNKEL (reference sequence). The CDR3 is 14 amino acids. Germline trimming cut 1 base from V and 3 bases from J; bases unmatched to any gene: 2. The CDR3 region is CASSQGTGNYEQYF. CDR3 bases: TGTGCCAGCAGCCAAGGGACAGGGAACTACGAGCAGTACTTC.

This chain's CDR3 is CAATVPGSETQYF. The CDR3 nucleotides are TGTGCCGCCACCGTCCCGGGGTCAGAGACCCAGTACTTC. The chain is built from TRBV12-3 or TRBV12-4 and TRBJ2-5, with a weak D call TRBD2 (5 bases). V was cut by 11 bases and J by 4 bases, with 17 bases left in between. The CDR3 is 13 residues long.

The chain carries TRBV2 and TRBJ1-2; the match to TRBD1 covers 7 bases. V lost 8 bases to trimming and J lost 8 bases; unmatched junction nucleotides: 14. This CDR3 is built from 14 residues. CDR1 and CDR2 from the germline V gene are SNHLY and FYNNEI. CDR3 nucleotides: TGTGCCAGCGCCGCGGGGACAGCTCCGACGGGCTACACCTTC. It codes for CASAAGTAPTGYTF. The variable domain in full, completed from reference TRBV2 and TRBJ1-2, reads EPEVTQTPSHQVTQMGQEVILRCVPISNHLYFYWYRQILGQKVEFLVSFYNNEISEKSEIFDDQFSVERPDGSNFTLKIRSTKLEDSAMYFCASAAGTAPTGYTFGSGTRLTVV.

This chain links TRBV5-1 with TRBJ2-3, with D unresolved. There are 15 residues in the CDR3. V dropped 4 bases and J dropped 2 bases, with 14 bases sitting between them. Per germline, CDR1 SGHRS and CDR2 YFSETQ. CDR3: CASSTQGQLTDTQYF. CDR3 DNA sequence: TGCGCCAGCAGCACTCAAGGCCAACTCACAGATACGCAGTATTTT. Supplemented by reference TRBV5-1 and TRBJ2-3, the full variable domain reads KAGVTQTPRYLIKTRGQQVTLSCSPISGHRSVSWYQQTPGQGLQFLFEYFSETQRNKGNFPGRFSGRQFSNSRSEMNVSTLELGDSALYLCASSTQGQLTDTQYFGPGTRLTVL.

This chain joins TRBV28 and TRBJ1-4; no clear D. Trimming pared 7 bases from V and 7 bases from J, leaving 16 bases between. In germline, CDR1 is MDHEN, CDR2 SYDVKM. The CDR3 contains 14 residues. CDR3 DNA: TGTGCCAGCACCACGGATCCGGCCGTTGAAAAACTGTTTTTT. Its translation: CASTTDPAVEKLFF. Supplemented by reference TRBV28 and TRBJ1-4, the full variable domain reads DVKVTQSSRYLVKRTGEKVFLECVQDMDHENMFWYRQDPGLGLRLIYFSYDVKMKEKGDIPEGYSVSREKKERFSLILESASTNQTSMYLCASTTDPAVEKLFFGSGTQLSVL.

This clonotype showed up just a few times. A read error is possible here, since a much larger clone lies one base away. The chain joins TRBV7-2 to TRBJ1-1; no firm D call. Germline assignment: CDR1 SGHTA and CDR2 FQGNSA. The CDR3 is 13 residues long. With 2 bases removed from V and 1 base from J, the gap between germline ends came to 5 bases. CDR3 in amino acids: CASSLMENTEAFF. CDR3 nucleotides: TGTGCCAGCAGCTTAATGGAGAACACTGAAGCTTTCTTT.

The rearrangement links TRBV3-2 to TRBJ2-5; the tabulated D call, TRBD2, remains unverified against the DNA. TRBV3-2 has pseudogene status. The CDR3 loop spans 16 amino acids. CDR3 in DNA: TGTGCCAGCAGCCAAGCGGGACTAGCGCCCCAAGAGACCCAGTACTTC. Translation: CASSQAGLAPQETQYF.

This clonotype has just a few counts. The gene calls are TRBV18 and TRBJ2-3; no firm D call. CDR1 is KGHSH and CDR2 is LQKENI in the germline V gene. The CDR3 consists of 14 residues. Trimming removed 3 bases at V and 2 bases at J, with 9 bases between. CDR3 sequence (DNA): TGTGCCAGCTCACCTGAGACGAACACAGATACGCAGTATTTT. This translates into CASSPETNTDTQYF. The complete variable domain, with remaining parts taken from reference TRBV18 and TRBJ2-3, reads NAGVMQNPRHLVRRRGQEARLRCSPMKGHSHVYWYRQLPEEGLKFMVYLQKENIIDESGMPKERFSAEFPKEGPSILRIQQVVRGDSAAYFCASSPETNTDTQYFGPGTRLTVL.

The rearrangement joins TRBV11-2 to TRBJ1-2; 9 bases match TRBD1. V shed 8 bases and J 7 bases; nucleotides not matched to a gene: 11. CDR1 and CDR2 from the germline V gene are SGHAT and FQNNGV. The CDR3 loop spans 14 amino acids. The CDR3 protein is CASGVTGGYGGYTF. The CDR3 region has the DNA TGTGCCAGCGGAGTTACAGGGGGCTATGGTGGCTACACCTTC.

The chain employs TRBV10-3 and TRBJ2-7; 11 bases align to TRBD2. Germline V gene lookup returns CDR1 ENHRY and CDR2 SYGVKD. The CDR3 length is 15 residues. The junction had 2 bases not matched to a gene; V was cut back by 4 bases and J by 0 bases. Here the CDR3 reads CAISGGLADSYEQYF. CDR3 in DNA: TGTGCCATCAGTGGGGGACTAGCGGACTCCTACGAGCAGTACTTC.

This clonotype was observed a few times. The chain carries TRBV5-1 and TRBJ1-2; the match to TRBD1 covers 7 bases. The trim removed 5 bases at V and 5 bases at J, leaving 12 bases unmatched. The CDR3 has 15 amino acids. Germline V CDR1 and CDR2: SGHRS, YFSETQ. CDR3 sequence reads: CASSPRTGAGYGYTF. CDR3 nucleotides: TGCGCCAGCAGTCCTAGAACAGGGGCGGGATATGGCTACACCTTC.

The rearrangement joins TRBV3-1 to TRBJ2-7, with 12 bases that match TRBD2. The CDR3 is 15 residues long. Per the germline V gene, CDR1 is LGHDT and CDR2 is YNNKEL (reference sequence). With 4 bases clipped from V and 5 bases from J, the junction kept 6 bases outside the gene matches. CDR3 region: CASSPLAGGRNEQYF. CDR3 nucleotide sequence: TGTGCCAGCAGCCCGCTAGCGGGGGGGCGGAACGAGCAGTACTTC.

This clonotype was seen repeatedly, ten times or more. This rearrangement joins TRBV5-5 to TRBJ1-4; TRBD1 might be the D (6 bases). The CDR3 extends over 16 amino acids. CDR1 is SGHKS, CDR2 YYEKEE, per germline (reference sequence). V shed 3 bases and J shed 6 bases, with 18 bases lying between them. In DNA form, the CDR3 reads TGTGCCAGCAGCTCTGGGACACCCCTCGGGGATGAAAAACTGTTTTTT. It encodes CASSSGTPLGDEKLFF.

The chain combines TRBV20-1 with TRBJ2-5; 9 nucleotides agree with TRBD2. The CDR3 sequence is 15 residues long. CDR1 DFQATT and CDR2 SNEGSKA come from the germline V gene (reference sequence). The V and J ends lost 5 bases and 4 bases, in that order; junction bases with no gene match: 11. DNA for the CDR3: TGCAGTGCTGTCATAGCGGGGGTCCTTGGAGAGACCCAGTACTTC. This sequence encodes CSAVIAGVLGETQYF.

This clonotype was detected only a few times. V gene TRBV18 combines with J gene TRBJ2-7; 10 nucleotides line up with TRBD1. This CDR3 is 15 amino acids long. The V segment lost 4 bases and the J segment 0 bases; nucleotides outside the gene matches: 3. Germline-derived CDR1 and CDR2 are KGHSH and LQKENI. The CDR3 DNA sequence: TGTGCCAGCTCACGGGGACAGGGGATCTCCTACGAGCAGTACTTC. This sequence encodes CASSRGQGISYEQYF.

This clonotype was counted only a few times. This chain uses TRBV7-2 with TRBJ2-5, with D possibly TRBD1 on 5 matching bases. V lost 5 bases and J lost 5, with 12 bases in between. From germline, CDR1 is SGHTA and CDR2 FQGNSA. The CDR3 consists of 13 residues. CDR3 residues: CASSPRVWETQYF. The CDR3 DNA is TGTGCCAGCAGCCCCAGGGTTTGGGAGACCCAGTACTTC.